The clone carrying this TCR beta chain came up many times. The target antigen is unknown. V trimming: 7 bases; J trimming: 4 bases; junction bases outside the gene matches: 5. The CDR3 covers 13 residues. CDR1 and CDR2 from the germline V gene are MNHEY and SMNVEV (reference sequence). Molecular barcoded adaptors covering alpha/delta and beta/gamma chains were used on 400 ng RNA. One entry per CDR3 protein results from TCRdb running MiXCR on the reads. The sample yields 25,000 or so distinct CDR3 sequences, 20% to 25% seen once. The record originates from a study of read filtering for tumor transcriptome and immune sequencing. Background on the study: Transcriptome libraries were built from DNase-treated RNA.

Study-wide points: The CD138-negative fraction was mixed bone marrow immune cells, not pure T cells. Dropping single-read clonotypes raised IR-seq and RNA-seq shared-clonotype correlation. Roughly 82% of IR-seq clonotypes had a single read, yet these held around 4% of reads.

V is TRBV27 and J is TRBJ1-1; TRBD1 agrees at 8 bases. The source is a donor at least 40 years old with multiple myeloma. The sequenced material came from a population of CD138-negative cells sorted from bone marrow. CDR3 DNA: TGTGCCAGCAAGCCTCAGGGGGCCACTGAAGCTTTCTTT. Translation gives CASKPQGATEAFF.